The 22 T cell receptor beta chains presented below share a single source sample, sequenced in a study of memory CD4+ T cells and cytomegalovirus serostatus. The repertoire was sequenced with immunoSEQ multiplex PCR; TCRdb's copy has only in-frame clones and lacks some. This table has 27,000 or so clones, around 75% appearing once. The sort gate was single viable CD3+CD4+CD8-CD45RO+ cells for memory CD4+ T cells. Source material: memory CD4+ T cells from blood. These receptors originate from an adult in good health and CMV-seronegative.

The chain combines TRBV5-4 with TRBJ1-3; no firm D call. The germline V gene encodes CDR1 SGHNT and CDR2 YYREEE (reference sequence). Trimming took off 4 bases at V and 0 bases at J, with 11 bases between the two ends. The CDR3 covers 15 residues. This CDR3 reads CASSLDGYSGNTIYF. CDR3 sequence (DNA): TGTGCCAGCAGCCTGGACGGGTACTCTGGAAACACCATATATTTT.

CDR3 residues: CASSTATMVAFNNEQFF. CDR3 bases: TGCGCCAGCAGCACAGCGACAATGGTAGCGTTCAACAATGAGCAGTTCTTC. The chain recombines TRBV5-1 with TRBJ2-1; a weak D match, TRBD2 (5 bases). Looked up from germline, CDR1 is SGHRS and CDR2 is YFSETQ. The CDR3 is made up of 17 amino acids. Trimming took off 4 bases at V and 5 bases at J, with 22 bases between the two ends.

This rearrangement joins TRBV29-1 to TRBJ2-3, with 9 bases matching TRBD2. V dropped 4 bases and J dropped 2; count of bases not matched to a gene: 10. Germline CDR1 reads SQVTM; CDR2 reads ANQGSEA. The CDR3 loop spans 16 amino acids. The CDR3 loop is CSVVGLAGRTTDTQYF. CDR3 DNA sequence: TGCAGCGTTGTGGGGCTAGCGGGGAGGACCACAGATACGCAGTATTTT.

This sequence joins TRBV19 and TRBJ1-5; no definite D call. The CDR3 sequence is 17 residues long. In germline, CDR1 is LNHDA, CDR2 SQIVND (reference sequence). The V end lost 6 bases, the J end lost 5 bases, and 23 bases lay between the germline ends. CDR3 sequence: CASSPSTGPGAYQPQHF. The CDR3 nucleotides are TGTGCCAGTAGCCCCTCGACGGGTCCTGGAGCGTATCAGCCCCAGCATTTT.

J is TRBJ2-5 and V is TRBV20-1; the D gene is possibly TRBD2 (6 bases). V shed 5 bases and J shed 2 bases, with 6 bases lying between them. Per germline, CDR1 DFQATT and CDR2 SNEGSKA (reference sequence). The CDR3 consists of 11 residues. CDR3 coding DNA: TGCAGTGCTGCGGGACAAGAGACCCAGTACTTC. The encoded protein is CSAAGQETQYF.

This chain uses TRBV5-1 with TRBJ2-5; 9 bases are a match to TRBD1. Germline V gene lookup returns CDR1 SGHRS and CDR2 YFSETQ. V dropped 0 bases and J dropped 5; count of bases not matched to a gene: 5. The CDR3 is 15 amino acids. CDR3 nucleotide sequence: TGCGCCAGCAGCTTGGGACAGGGGGTGCAGGAGACCCAGTACTTC. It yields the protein CASSLGQGVQETQYF.

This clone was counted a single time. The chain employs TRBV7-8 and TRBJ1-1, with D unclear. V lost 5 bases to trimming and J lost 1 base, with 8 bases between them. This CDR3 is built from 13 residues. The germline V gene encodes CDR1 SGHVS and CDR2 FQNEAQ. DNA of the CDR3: TGTGCCAGCAGCCGGCTCTCGAACACTGAAGCTTTCTTT. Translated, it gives CASSRLSNTEAFF. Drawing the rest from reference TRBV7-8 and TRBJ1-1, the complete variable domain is GAGVSQSPRYKVAKRGQDVALRCDPISGHVSLFWYQQALGQGPEFLTYFQNEAQLDKSGLPSDRFFAERPEGSVSTLKIQRTQQEDSAVYLCASSRLSNTEAFFGQGTRLTVV.

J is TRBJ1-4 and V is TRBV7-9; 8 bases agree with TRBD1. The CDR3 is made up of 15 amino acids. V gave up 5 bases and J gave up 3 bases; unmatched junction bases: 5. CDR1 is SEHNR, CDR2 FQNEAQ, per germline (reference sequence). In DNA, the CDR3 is TGTGCCAGCAGCACAACAGGGGGTCCTAATGAAAAACTGTTTTTT. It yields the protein CASSTTGGPNEKLFF. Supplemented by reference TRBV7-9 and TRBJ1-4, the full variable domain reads DTGVSQNPRHKITKRGQNVTFRCDPISEHNRLYWYRQTLGQGPEFLTYFQNEAQLEKSRLLSDRFSAERPKGSFSTLEIQRTEQGDSAMYLCASSTTGGPNEKLFFGSGTQLSVL.

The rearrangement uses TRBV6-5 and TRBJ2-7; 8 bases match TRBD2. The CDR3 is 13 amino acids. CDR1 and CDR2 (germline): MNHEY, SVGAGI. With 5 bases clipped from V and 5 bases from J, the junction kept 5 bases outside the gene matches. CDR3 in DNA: TGTGCCAGCAGTCCGGGGGGGCCCCACGAGCAGTACTTC. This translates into CASSPGGPHEQYF.

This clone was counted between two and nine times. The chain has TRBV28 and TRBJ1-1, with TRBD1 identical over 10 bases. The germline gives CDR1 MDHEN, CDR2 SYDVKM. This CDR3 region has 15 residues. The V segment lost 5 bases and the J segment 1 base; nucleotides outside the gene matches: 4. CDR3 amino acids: CASSLRTGGNTEAFF. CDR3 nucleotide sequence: TGTGCCAGCAGTCTGAGGACAGGGGGGAACACTGAAGCTTTCTTT.

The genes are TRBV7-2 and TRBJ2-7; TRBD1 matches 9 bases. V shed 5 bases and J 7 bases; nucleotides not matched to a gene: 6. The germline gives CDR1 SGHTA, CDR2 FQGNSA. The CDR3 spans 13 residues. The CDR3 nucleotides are TGTGCCAGCAGCCGCGACAGGGGGGTTGAGCAGTACTTC. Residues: CASSRDRGVEQYF.

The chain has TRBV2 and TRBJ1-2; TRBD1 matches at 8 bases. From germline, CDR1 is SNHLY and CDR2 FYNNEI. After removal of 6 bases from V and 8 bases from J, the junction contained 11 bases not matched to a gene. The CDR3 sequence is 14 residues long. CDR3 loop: CASRADRGRKGYTF. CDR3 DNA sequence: TGTGCCAGCAGGGCTGACAGGGGCCGGAAAGGCTACACCTTC.

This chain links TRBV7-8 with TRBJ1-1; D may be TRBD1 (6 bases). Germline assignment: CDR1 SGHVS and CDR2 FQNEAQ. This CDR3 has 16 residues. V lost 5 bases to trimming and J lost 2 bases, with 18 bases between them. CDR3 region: CASSSSRTEKNTEAFF. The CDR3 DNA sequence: TGTGCCAGCAGCAGCAGTCGGACAGAGAAAAACACTGAAGCTTTCTTT.

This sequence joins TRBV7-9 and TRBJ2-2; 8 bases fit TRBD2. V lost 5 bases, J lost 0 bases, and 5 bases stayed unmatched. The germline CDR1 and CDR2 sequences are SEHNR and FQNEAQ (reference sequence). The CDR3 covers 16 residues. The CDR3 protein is CASSPGLAANTGELFF. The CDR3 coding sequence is TGTGCCAGCAGCCCAGGACTAGCCGCGAACACCGGGGAGCTGTTTTTT. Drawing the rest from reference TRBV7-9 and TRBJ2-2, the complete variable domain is DTGVSQNPRHKITKRGQNVTFRCDPISEHNRLYWYRQTLGQGPEFLTYFQNEAQLEKSRLLSDRFSAERPKGSFSTLEIQRTEQGDSAMYLCASSPGLAANTGELFFGEGSRLTVL.

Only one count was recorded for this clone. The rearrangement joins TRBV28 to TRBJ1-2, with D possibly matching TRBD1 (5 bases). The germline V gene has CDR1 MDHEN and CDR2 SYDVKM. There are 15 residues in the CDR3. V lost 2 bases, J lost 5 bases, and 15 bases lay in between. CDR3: CASSLLLGLKYGYTF. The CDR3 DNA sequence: TGTGCCAGCAGTTTACTTCTGGGACTCAAGTATGGCTACACCTTC.

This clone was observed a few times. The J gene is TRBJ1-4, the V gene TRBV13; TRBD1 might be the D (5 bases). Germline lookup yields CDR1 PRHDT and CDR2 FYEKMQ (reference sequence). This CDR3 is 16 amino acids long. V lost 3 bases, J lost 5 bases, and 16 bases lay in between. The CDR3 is CASSFNGPQGNEKLFF. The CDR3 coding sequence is TGTGCCAGCAGCTTCAACGGGCCTCAGGGAAATGAAAAACTGTTTTTT.

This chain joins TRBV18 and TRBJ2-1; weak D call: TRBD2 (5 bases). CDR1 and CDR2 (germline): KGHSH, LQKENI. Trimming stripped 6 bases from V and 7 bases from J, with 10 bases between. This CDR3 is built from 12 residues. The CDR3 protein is CASSPGSNEQFF. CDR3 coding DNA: TGTGCCAGCTCCCCGGGATCTAATGAGCAGTTCTTC.

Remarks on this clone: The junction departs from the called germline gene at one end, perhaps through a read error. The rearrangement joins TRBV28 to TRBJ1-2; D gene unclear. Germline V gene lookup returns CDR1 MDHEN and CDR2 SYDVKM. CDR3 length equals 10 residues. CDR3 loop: CASSSREVDF. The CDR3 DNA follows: TGTGCCAGCAGTTCTAGGGAGGTGGACTTC.

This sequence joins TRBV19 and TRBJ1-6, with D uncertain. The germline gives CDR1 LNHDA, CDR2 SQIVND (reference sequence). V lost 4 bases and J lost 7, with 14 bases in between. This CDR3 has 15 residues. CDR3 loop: CASSTDGGSNSPLHF. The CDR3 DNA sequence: TGTGCCAGTAGTACGGACGGTGGATCAAATTCACCCCTCCACTTT.

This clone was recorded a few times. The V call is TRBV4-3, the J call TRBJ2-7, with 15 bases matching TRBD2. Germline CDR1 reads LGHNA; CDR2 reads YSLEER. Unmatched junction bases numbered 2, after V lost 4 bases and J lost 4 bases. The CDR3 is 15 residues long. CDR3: CASSRGLAGGYEQYF. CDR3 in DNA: TGCGCCAGCAGCCGCGGACTAGCGGGGGGGTACGAGCAGTACTTC.

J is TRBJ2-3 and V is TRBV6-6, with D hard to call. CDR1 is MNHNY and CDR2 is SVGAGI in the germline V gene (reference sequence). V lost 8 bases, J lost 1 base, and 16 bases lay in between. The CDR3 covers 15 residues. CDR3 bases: TGTGCCAGCCGAATACAGATCGCAGGCACAGATACGCAGTATTTT. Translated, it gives CASRIQIAGTDTQYF.

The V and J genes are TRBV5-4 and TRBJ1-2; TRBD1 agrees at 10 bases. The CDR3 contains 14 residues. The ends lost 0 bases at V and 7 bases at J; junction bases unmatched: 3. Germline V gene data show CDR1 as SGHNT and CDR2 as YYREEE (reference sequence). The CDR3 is CASSLGQGAFGYTF. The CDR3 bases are TGTGCCAGCAGCTTGGGACAGGGGGCGTTTGGCTACACCTTC.